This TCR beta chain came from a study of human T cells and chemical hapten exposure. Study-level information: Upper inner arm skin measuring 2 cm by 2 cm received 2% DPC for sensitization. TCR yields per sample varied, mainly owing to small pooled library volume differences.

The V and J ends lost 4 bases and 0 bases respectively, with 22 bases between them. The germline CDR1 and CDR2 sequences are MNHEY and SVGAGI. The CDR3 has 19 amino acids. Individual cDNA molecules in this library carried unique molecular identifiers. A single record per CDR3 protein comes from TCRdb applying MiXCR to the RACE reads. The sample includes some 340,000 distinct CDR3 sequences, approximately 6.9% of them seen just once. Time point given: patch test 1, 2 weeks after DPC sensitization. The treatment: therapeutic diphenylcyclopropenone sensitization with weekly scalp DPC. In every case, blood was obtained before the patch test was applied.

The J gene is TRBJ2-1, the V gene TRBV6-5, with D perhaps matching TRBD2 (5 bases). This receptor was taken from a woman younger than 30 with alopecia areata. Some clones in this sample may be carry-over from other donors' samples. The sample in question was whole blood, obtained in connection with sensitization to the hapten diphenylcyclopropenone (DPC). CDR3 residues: CASSSTGSQQIYSYNEQFF. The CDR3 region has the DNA TGTGCCAGCAGTTCCACGGGGTCCCAACAAATATACTCCTACAATGAGCAGTTCTTC.